This entry lists 11 T cell receptor beta chains sequenced from one sample in a study of blood T cells in healthy people across ages. PCR was performed a second time for about 7 to 11 cycles using a sample-barcoded 5' primer and a J-beta primer mix. TCRdb re-derived calls from the 5' RACE reads in MiXCR, one entry per CDR3 protein. This table holds 450,000 to 700,000 distinct CDR3 sequences, 25% to 30% found once. Sequenced material: blood. The receptor source for this set is a woman in her 70s in good health.

This clonotype was seen a handful of times. Compared with germline, one end of the junction differs, possibly owing to a read error. The V call is TRBV7-9, the J call TRBJ2-1; D not resolved. The J call may be in error: the DNA end matches TRBJ2-7 better. The CDR3 runs 14 residues. CDR1 and CDR2 (germline): SEHNR, FQNEAQ (reference sequence). The CDR3, as DNA: TGCGCCAGCAGCCCAGAATCCGTAACCTACGAGCAGTACTTC. This sequence encodes CASSPESVTYEQYF.

The gene calls are TRBV5-4 and TRBJ2-5; D is unresolved. V was pared by 4 bases and J by 3 bases, with 7 bases between. Germline CDR1 reads SGHNT; CDR2 reads YYREEE (reference sequence). This CDR3 spans 12 amino acids. In DNA form, the CDR3 reads TGTGCCAGCAGCCTGCAAGAAGAGACCCAGTACTTC. Protein sequence: CASSLQEETQYF.

J is TRBJ2-3 and V is TRBV29-1, with D unclear. The germline V gene has CDR1 SQVTM and CDR2 ANQGSEA. The V and J ends lost 2 bases and 6 bases respectively, with 12 bases between them. The CDR3 runs to 13 residues. This CDR3 reads CSVEIDNGDTQYF. CDR3 DNA: TGCAGCGTTGAAATAGATAACGGGGATACGCAGTATTTT.

The J gene is TRBJ1-2, the V gene TRBV21-1; TRBD1, the D gene given by the table, was not confirmed from the DNA. TRBV21-1 is termed a pseudogene. CDR3 length: 15 amino acids. Here the CDR3 reads CASTPVQTANYGYTF. The CDR3 DNA follows: TGTGCCAGCACCCCTGTACAGACGGCTAACTATGGCTACACCTTC.

Only a few counts were recorded for this clonotype. The chain links TRBV3-1 to TRBJ2-5; D unresolved. Trimming took 4 bases from V and 2 from J, leaving 26 bases between them. CDR1 is LGHDT and CDR2 is YNNKEL in the germline V gene (reference sequence). The CDR3 is 19 amino acids. The CDR3 spells CASSPPGLKIIRTQETQYF. The CDR3 region has the DNA TGTGCCAGCAGCCCCCCGGGCCTCAAAATAATCCGGACGCAAGAGACCCAGTACTTC.

This chain links TRBV18 with TRBJ2-7; unclear D gene. Per the germline V gene, CDR1 is KGHSH and CDR2 is LQKENI. The CDR3 loop spans 12 amino acids. With 3 bases removed from V and 5 bases from J, the gap between germline ends came to 8 bases. DNA for the CDR3: TGTGCCAGCTCACCCTTTGAAGACGAGCAGTACTTC. It translates to CASSPFEDEQYF.

This clonotype was seen more than once but under ten times. The V call is TRBV14, the J call TRBJ2-2; weak D call: TRBD2 (5 bases). V lost 4 bases, J lost 3 bases, and 18 bases lay in between. Per germline, CDR1 SGHDN and CDR2 FVKESK. This CDR3 region has 17 residues. Written as DNA, the CDR3 is TGTGCCAGCAGCCCCCGAGGGAAAGTTAGCGACACCGGGGAGCTGTTTTTT. Residues: CASSPRGKVSDTGELFF.

The genes are TRBV2 and TRBJ1-1; D call uncertain. The germline V and J ends were trimmed by 4 bases and 2 bases, with 11 bases remaining between them. This CDR3 spans 14 amino acids. Per the germline V gene, CDR1 is SNHLY and CDR2 is FYNNEI. The CDR3 region is CASSVIGQNTEAFF. CDR3 bases: TGTGCCAGCAGTGTTATAGGGCAAAACACTGAAGCTTTCTTT.

Comments on this clonotype: As the CDR3 is not closed by the conserved phenylalanine or tryptophan, this likely results from a read error. It is unclear where the CDR3 begins or ends on the DNA, so no DNA is shown, and the CDR3 is as TCRdb lists it. CDR3 amino acids: CANSWGQLNTEACC. V and J are TRBV6-5 and TRBJ1-1; TRBD1, the table's D call, was not compared with the DNA. The germline gives CDR1 MNHEY, CDR2 SVGAGI. The CDR3 is 14 amino acids long, termini counted.

This clonotype was seen only a few times. The chain has TRBV20-1 and TRBJ2-5, with TRBD2 matching over 10 bases. The V gene's germline CDR1 is DFQATT and CDR2 SNEGSKA (reference sequence). CDR3 length: 14 residues. V was clipped by 1 base and J by 1 base; unmatched bases: 0. CDR3 residues: CSARGTSGQETQYF. The CDR3 DNA reads as TGCAGTGCTAGAGGGACTAGCGGCCAAGAGACCCAGTACTTC.

This clonotype has at least ten counts. The chain carries TRBV7-3 and TRBJ2-3, with TRBD2 as a possible D gene (5 bases). Germline V gene data show CDR1 as SGHTA and CDR2 as FQGTGA. There are 15 residues in the CDR3. V was trimmed by 5 bases and J by 0 bases, leaving 12 bases between them. CDR3 sequence (DNA): TGTGCCAGCAGCCGCGGACTCGAGAGCACAGATACGCAGTATTTT. It codes for CASSRGLESTDTQYF.